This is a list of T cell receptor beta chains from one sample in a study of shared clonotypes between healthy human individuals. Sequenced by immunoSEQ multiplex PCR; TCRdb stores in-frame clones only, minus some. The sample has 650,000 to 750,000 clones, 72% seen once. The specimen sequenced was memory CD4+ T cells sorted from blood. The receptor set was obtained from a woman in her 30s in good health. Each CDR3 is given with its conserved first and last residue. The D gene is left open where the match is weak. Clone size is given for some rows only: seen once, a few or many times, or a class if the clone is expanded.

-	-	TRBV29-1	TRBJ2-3	CSVVGVVDTQYF	TGCAGCGTTGTCGGCGTCGTAGATACGCAGTATTTT
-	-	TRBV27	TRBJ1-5	CASSPISARHQPQHF	TGTGCCAGCAGTCCTATCTCAGCACGCCATCAGCCCCAGCATTTT
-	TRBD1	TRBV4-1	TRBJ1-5	CASSRDRVTQPQHF	TGCGCCAGCAGCCGTGACAGGGTGACTCAGCCCCAGCATTTT
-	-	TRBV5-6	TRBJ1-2	CASSLSSLNYGYTF	TGTGCCAGCAGCTTGTCCAGTCTTAACTATGGCTACACCTTC
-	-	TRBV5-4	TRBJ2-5	CASSPLSRETQYF	TGTGCCAGCAGCCCGTTGAGCCGAGAGACCCAGTACTTC
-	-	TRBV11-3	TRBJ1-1	CASSYRGGTEAFF	TGTGCCAGCAGCTATAGAGGGGGCACTGAAGCTTTCTTT
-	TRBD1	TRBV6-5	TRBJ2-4	CASSYQRPGQKNIQYF	TGTGCCAGCAGTTACCAACGACCGGGACAGAAAAACATTCAGTACTTC
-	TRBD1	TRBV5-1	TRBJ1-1	CASSLGDRDMAEAFF	TGCGCCAGCAGCTTGGGGGACAGGGATATGGCTGAAGCTTTCTTT
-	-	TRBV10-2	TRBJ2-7	CASSEQGSYEQYF	TGCGCCAGCAGTGAACAGGGCTCCTACGAGCAGTACTTC
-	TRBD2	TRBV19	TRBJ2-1	CASSTLAGGPENEQFF	TGTGCCAGTAGCACACTAGCGGGAGGGCCTGAGAATGAGCAGTTCTTC
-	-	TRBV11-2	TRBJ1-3	CASSLRTAISIYF	TGTGCCAGCAGCCTGCGGACGGCCATTTCCATATATTTT
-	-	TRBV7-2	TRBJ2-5	CASGVWETQYF	TGTGCCAGTGGGGTTTGGGAGACCCAGTACTTC
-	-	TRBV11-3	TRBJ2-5	CASSFGSQETQYF	TGTGCCAGCAGCTTCGGGTCCCAAGAGACCCAGTACTTC
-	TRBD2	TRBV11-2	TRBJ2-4	CASSFLTSGSYIQYF	TGTGCCAGCAGCTTCTTGACTAGCGGGAGTTACATTCAGTACTTC
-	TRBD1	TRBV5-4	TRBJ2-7	CASSKGQGASYEQYF	TGTGCCAGCAGCAAGGGACAGGGGGCCTCCTACGAGCAGTACTTC
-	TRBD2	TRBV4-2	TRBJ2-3	CASSQGRGSGLAEDTQYF	TGTGCCAGCAGCCAAGGGCGTGGGTCGGGACTAGCGGAAGATACGCAGTATTTT
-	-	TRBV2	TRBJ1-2	CASKRVENYGYTF	TGTGCCAGCAAAAGGGTCGAAAACTATGGCTACACCTTC
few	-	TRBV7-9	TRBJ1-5	CASSLGVGNQPQHF	TGTGCCAGCAGCTTGGGGGTTGGCAATCAGCCCCAGCATTTT
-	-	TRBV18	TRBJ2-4	CASSPRQGVAKNIQYF	TGTGCCAGCTCACCGAGGCAGGGAGTAGCCAAAAACATTCAGTACTTC
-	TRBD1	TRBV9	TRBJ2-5	CASSVNRGQETQYF	TGTGCCAGCAGCGTGAACAGGGGGCAGGAGACCCAGTACTTC
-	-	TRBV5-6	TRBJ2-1	CASSQYNEQFF	TGTGCCAGCAGCCAGTACAATGAGCAGTTCTTC
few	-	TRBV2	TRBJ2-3	CASSVEGRGEDTQYF	TGTGCCAGCAGTGTGGAGGGACGAGGAGAAGATACGCAGTATTTT
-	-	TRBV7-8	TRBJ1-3	CASSLAAQGSGNTIYF	TGTGCCAGCAGCTTAGCGGCGCAGGGATCGGGAAACACCATATATTTT
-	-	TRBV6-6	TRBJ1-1	CASSSTTGGTGTEAFF	TGTGCCAGCAGTTCAACCACGGGGGGGACCGGCACTGAAGCTTTCTTT
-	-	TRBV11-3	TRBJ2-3	CASSSNTDTQYF	TGTGCCAGCAGCTCTAACACAGATACGCAGTATTTT
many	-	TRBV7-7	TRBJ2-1	CASSFRSGTGLHEQFF	TGTGCCAGCAGCTTTAGGTCGGGGACTGGCCTGCATGAGCAGTTCTTC
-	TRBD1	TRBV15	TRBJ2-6	CATSRTGVGGANVLTF	TGTGCCACCAGCAGAACAGGGGTGGGTGGGGCCAACGTCCTGACTTTC
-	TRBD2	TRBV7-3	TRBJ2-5	CASSLGFTSGRETQYF	TGTGCCAGCAGCTTAGGCTTCACTAGCGGGAGGGAGACCCAGTACTTC
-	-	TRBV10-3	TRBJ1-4	CAISGEATNEKLFF	TGTGCCATCAGCGGGGAAGCAACTAATGAAAAACTGTTTTTT
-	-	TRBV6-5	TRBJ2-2	CASSYAGGGKGMGMFF	TGTGCCAGCAGTTACGCCGGTGGGGGTAAAGGGATGGGGATGTTTTTT
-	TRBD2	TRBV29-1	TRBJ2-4	CSVAPIWAGENIQYF	TGCAGCGTTGCTCCCATCTGGGCGGGAGAGAACATTCAGTACTTC
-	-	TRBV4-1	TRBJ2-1	CASSQDKLRGFYNEQFF	TGCGCCAGCAGCCAAGATAAGTTGCGCGGGTTCTACAATGAGCAGTTCTTC
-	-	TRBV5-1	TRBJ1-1	CASSLMPGNMNTEAFF	TGCGCCAGCAGCTTGATGCCAGGGAACATGAACACTGAAGCTTTCTTT